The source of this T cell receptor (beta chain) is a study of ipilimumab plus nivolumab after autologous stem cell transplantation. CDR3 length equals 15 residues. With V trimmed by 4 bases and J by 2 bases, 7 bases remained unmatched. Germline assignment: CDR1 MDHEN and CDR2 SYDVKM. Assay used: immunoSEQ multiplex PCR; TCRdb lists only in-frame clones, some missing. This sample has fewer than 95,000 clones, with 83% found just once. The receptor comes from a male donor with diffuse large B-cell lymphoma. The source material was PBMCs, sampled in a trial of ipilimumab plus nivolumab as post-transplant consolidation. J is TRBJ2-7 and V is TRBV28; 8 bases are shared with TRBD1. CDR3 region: CASSSPTGAAYEQYF. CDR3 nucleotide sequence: TGTGCCAGCAGTTCCCCGACAGGGGCGGCCTACGAGCAGTACTTC. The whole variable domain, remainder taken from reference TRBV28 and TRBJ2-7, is DVKVTQSSRYLVKRTGEKVFLECVQDMDHENMFWYRQDPGLGLRLIYFSYDVKMKEKGDIPEGYSVSREKKERFSLILESASTNQTSMYLCASSSPTGAAYEQYFGPGTRLTVT.